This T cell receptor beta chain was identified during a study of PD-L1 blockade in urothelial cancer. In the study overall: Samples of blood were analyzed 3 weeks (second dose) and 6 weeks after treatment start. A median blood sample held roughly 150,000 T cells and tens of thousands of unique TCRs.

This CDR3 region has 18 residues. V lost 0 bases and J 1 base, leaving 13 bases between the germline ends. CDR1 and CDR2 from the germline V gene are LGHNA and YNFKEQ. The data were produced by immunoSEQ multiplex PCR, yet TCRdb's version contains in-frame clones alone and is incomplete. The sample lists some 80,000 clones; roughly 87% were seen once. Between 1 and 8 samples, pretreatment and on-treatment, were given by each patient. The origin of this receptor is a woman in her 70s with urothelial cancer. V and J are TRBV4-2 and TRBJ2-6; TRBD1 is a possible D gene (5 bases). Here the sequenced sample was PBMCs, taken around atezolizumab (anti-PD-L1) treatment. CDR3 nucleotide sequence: TGTGCCAGCAGCCAAGAAGGGGCAGCTTTGTCTGGGGCCAACGTCCTGACTTTC. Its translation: CASSQEGAALSGANVLTF.